What follows are 15 T cell receptor beta chains derived from one specimen sequenced in a study of OX40 agonist ivuxolimab in advanced cancers. Profiling relied on immunoSEQ multiplex PCR, and the TCRdb table lists in-frame clones only, not all of them. The sample shows about 37,000 clones, roughly 80% of them seen only once. Specimen: CD4+ or CD8+ T cells sorted from blood, collected in a trial of the OX40 agonist ivuxolimab. Receptor source: an adult with an advanced solid tumor such as melanoma, head and neck, liver or kidney cancer.

The chain uses TRBV4-1 and TRBJ1-5, with D hard to call. Germline-derived CDR1 and CDR2 are MGHRA and YSYEKL. Between the trimmed V and J ends, which lost 4 bases and 7 bases, there was a span of 20 bases. This CDR3 region has 16 residues. CDR3 protein: CASSPSEGRVEQPQHF. The CDR3 coding sequence is TGCGCCAGCAGCCCGTCAGAAGGGAGGGTTGAGCAGCCCCAGCATTTT.

The V and J genes are TRBV27 and TRBJ1-2; D may be TRBD1 (5 bases). The CDR3 has 14 residues. V was clipped by 7 bases and J by 4 bases, with 16 bases between them. CDR1 MNHEY and CDR2 SMNVEV come from the germline V gene (reference sequence). The CDR3 region has the DNA TGTGCCAGCAAAAGGGGCTCGGACCTCTATGGCTACACCTTC. This sequence encodes CASKRGSDLYGYTF.

The chain uses TRBV7-2 and TRBJ1-5; possible D gene TRBD1, 6 bases. Germline CDR1 and CDR2: SGHTA and FQGNSA. The CDR3 length is 14 residues. V lost 4 bases to trimming and J lost 5 bases, with 12 bases between them. The CDR3 region is CASSSGQSYQPQHF. The CDR3 region has the DNA TGTGCCAGCAGCTCCGGACAGAGCTATCAGCCCCAGCATTTT.

V and J are TRBV27 and TRBJ1-1; no firm D call. Trimming stripped 5 bases from V and 0 bases from J, with 7 bases between. Germline V gene lookup returns CDR1 MNHEY and CDR2 SMNVEV (reference sequence). The length of the CDR3 is 13 residues. CDR3 loop: CASSPELNTEAFF. CDR3 in DNA: TGTGCCAGCAGTCCAGAGCTGAACACTGAAGCTTTCTTT.

The chain carries TRBV7-2 and TRBJ2-5; 10 bases map to TRBD2. The CDR3 is 15 amino acids. V lost 5 bases, J lost 7 bases, and 10 bases stayed unmatched. The germline V gene has CDR1 SGHTA and CDR2 FQGNSA. The CDR3 protein is CASSVTSGVLATQYF. CDR3 DNA sequence: TGTGCCAGCAGCGTCACTAGCGGGGTTCTAGCGACCCAGTACTTC.

The chain is built from TRBV7-6 and TRBJ2-7; 10 bases fit TRBD1. The CDR3 is made up of 15 amino acids. Germline lookup yields CDR1 SGHVS and CDR2 FNYEAQ. With V trimmed by 0 bases and J by 7 bases, 6 bases remained unmatched. CDR3 nucleotide sequence: TGTGCCAGCAGCTTAGCTGGGACAGGGGAATCGGAGCAGTACTTC. Protein sequence: CASSLAGTGESEQYF.

The chain joins TRBV5-6 to TRBJ2-3, with 7 bases that match TRBD2. CDR1 SGHDT and CDR2 YYEEEE come from the germline V gene. The ends lost 4 bases at V and 6 bases at J; junction bases unmatched: 8. The CDR3 is 14 amino acids. Here the CDR3 DNA reads TGTGCCAGCAGCCCCCAGGCGGGAGCCGATACGCAGTATTTT. This codes for CASSPQAGADTQYF.

This clone showed up just once. This chain joins TRBV30 and TRBJ2-7, with 7 bases matching TRBD1. Per the germline V gene, CDR1 is GTSNPN and CDR2 is SVGIG (reference sequence). There are 12 residues in the CDR3. DNA for the CDR3: TGTGCTGCTGACAGGGTCGGCTACGAGCAGTACTTC. Translation gives CAADRVGYEQYF.

The chain is built from TRBV11-1 and TRBJ2-3, with D unclear. Trimming stripped 1 base from V and 5 bases from J, with 16 bases between. From germline, CDR1 is SGHAT and CDR2 FQDESV (reference sequence). This CDR3 region has 16 residues. The DNA for the CDR3 is TGTGCCAGCAGCTTAGAGCCCATAAGACTCATAGATACGCAGTATTTT. Its translation: CASSLEPIRLIDTQYF.

The V gene is TRBV7-9, the J gene TRBJ1-2; D not resolved. The germline CDR1 and CDR2 sequences are SEHNR and FQNEAQ (reference sequence). Trimming pared 0 bases from V and 0 bases from J, leaving 5 bases between. CDR3 size: 14 residues. This CDR3 reads CASSLAESNYGYTF. CDR3 DNA sequence: TGTGCCAGCAGCTTAGCAGAGTCTAACTATGGCTACACCTTC.

This chain joins TRBV25-1 and TRBJ1-1; no clear D gene. There are 14 residues in the CDR3. Trimming took off 4 bases at V and 0 bases at J, with 9 bases between the two ends. In germline, CDR1 is MGHDK, CDR2 SYGVNS. The CDR3 reads CASSGPQMNTEAFF. In DNA, the CDR3 is TGTGCCAGCAGTGGGCCGCAGATGAACACTGAAGCTTTCTTT.

The rearrangement joins TRBV7-9 to TRBJ2-3; no firm D call. Trimming removed 3 bases from V and 2 bases from J, with 9 bases in between. CDR1 SEHNR and CDR2 FQNEAQ come from the germline V gene (reference sequence). The CDR3 loop spans 14 amino acids. Written as DNA, the CDR3 is TGTGCCAGCAGCTTCTCCGCACTCACAGATACGCAGTATTTT. Protein product: CASSFSALTDTQYF.

The chain is built from TRBV4-1 and TRBJ2-7; D assignment may be TRBD1 or TRBD2 (5 bases each). The V gene's germline CDR1 is MGHRA and CDR2 YSYEKL. V dropped 4 bases and J dropped 2 bases, with 24 bases sitting between them. The CDR3 is 18 amino acids. CDR3 sequence (DNA): TGCGCCAGCAGCCTAGACCCTTTTGGGCAGAGGGGACCCTACGAGCAGTACTTC. Translated: CASSLDPFGQRGPYEQYF.

This rearrangement joins TRBV4-2 to TRBJ1-1; D possibly corresponds to TRBD1 (6 bases). CDR1 and CDR2 (germline): LGHNA, YNFKEQ. The CDR3 covers 15 residues. The V end lost 5 bases, the J end lost 2 bases, and 15 bases lay between the germline ends. CDR3 nucleotides: TGTGCCAGCAGCTATCAGGGGACGGGAAACACTGAAGCTTTCTTT. Protein sequence: CASSYQGTGNTEAFF.

V usage is TRBV30 and J usage is TRBJ2-6, with TRBD1 matching over 10 bases. The CDR3 totals 20 residues. J gave up 0 bases and V 4 bases, and 15 bases lay outside the gene matches. Germline CDR1 and CDR2: GTSNPN and SVGIG (reference sequence). The CDR3 sequence: CAWTVGTRDRGYSGANVLTF. DNA for the CDR3: TGTGCCTGGACTGTGGGGACGCGGGACAGGGGATACTCTGGGGCCAACGTCCTGACTTTC. The whole variable domain, remainder taken from reference TRBV30 and TRBJ2-6, is SQTIHQWPATLVQPVGSPLSLECTVEGTSNPNLYWYRQAAGRGLQLLFYSVGIGQISSEVPQNLSASRPQDRQFILSSKKLLLSDSGFYLCAWTVGTRDRGYSGANVLTFGAGSRLTVL.